The 19 T cell receptor beta chains below were found in one sample sequenced in a study of blood T cell repertoires in COVID-19. Using immunoSEQ multiplex PCR, the repertoire was profiled, and TCRdb retains in-frame clones only, with some absent. The sample holds 120,000 to 150,000 clones, 85% seen once. The sequenced material came from peripheral blood. Every receptor here comes from a woman aged 40 to 55 with active or convalescent COVID-19.

The chain combines TRBV7-9 with TRBJ2-7; 10 positions agree with TRBD1. V trimming: 1 base; J trimming: 3 bases; junction bases outside the gene matches: 6. The CDR3 consists of 16 residues. CDR1 SEHNR and CDR2 FQNEAQ come from the germline V gene (reference sequence). CDR3 protein: CASSLVGTGVRYEQYF. The CDR3, as DNA: TGTGCCAGCAGCTTAGTGGGGACAGGGGTCCGCTACGAGCAGTACTTC. Full variable domain (remainder filled in from reference TRBV7-9 and TRBJ2-7): DTGVSQNPRHKITKRGQNVTFRCDPISEHNRLYWYRQTLGQGPEFLTYFQNEAQLEKSRLLSDRFSAERPKGSFSTLEIQRTEQGDSAMYLCASSLVGTGVRYEQYFGPGTRLTVT.

CDR3 sequence (DNA): TGTGCCAGCAGTCACAGGGGGACCTCCTACAATGAGCAGTTCTTC. This translates into CASSHRGTSYNEQFF. The chain carries TRBV6-4 and TRBJ2-1; 8 nucleotides match TRBD1. The CDR3 spans 15 residues. Germline V gene lookup returns CDR1 MRHNA and CDR2 SNTAGT. The J segment lost 0 bases and the V segment lost 5 bases, leaving 3 bases of the junction unmatched.

The genes are TRBV7-9 and TRBJ2-4; 7 positions agree with TRBD1. V dropped 1 base and J dropped 4; count of bases not matched to a gene: 7. This CDR3 has 16 amino acids. Per germline, CDR1 SEHNR and CDR2 FQNEAQ (reference sequence). CDR3 sequence (DNA): TGTGCCAGCAGCTTAGACAGGGGAGAGGGAAAAAACATTCAGTACTTC. Residues: CASSLDRGEGKNIQYF.

This chain joins TRBV5-1 and TRBJ2-7; 9 bases are a match to TRBD1. CDR3 length: 14 residues. Per germline, CDR1 SGHRS and CDR2 YFSETQ. The trim removed 5 bases at V and 2 bases at J, leaving 5 bases unmatched. The CDR3 DNA reads as TGCGCCAGCAGACCGGGACAGGGCACCTACGAGCAGTACTTC. Amino acids: CASRPGQGTYEQYF. Full variable domain (outside the CDR3, taken from reference TRBV5-1 and TRBJ2-7): KAGVTQTPRYLIKTRGQQVTLSCSPISGHRSVSWYQQTPGQGLQFLFEYFSETQRNKGNFPGRFSGRQFSNSRSEMNVSTLELGDSALYLCASRPGQGTYEQYFGPGTRLTVT.

V usage is TRBV5-6 and J usage is TRBJ1-1, with 7 bases lining up with TRBD1. The CDR3 covers 16 residues. Germline CDR1 SGHDT, CDR2 YYEEEE. Unmatched junction bases numbered 8, after V lost 2 bases and J lost 1 base. The DNA of the CDR3 is TGTGCCAGCAGCTTCTCCTACAGGGGAGCGAACACTGAAGCTTTCTTT. Translation gives CASSFSYRGANTEAFF.

The rearrangement links TRBV27 to TRBJ2-2, with 9 bases matching TRBD2. The V segment lost 2 bases and the J segment 2 bases; nucleotides outside the gene matches: 6. CDR1 is MNHEY and CDR2 is SMNVEV in the germline V gene (reference sequence). The CDR3 is 17 amino acids. CDR3 coding DNA: TGTGCCAGCAGTTTACCCAGACTAGCGGACAACACCGGGGAGCTGTTTTTT. It codes for CASSLPRLADNTGELFF.

The chain recombines TRBV28 with TRBJ2-2; 10 nucleotides align to TRBD2. Germline V lookup: CDR1 MDHEN, CDR2 SYDVKM. Trimming cost V 3 bases and J 4 bases; bases outside gene matches: 23. The CDR3 totals 22 residues. The CDR3 is CASSFSVVRRASGRRGTGELFF. CDR3 bases: TGTGCCAGCAGTTTTAGCGTAGTACGTAGGGCTAGCGGGAGACGAGGCACCGGGGAGCTGTTTTTT.

The chain couples TRBV19 to TRBJ1-5, with D possibly being TRBD1 (6 bases). Between the trimmed V and J ends, which lost 7 bases and 1 base, there was a span of 14 bases. Per germline, CDR1 LNHDA and CDR2 SQIVND (reference sequence). The CDR3 extends over 15 amino acids. Here the CDR3 reads CASTLTGRSNQPQHF. In nucleotides, the CDR3 is TGTGCCAGTACCCTGACAGGTAGAAGCAATCAGCCCCAGCATTTT. Complete variable domain (other parts from reference TRBV19 and TRBJ1-5): DGGITQSPKYLFRKEGQNVTLSCEQNLNHDAMYWYRQDPGQGLRLIYYSQIVNDFQKGDIAEGYSVSREKKESFPLTVTSAQKNPTAFYLCASTLTGRSNQPQHFGDGTRLSIL.

This chain uses TRBV7-2 with TRBJ1-5; 10 bases are shared with TRBD1. Germline CDR1 reads SGHTA; CDR2 reads FQGNSA. This CDR3 has 14 amino acids. V shed 3 bases and J 7 bases; nucleotides not matched to a gene: 3. The CDR3 DNA follows: TGTGCCAGCAGCTTCCAGACAGGGGGCCAGCCCCAGCATTTT. Protein: CASSFQTGGQPQHF. The whole variable domain, filled in from reference TRBV7-2 and TRBJ1-5, reads GAGVSQSPSNKVTEKGKDVELRCDPISGHTALYWYRQSLGQGLEFLIYFQGNSAPDKSGLPSDRFSAERTGGSVSTLTIQRTQQEDSAVYLCASSFQTGGQPQHFGDGTRLSIL.

This chain links TRBV7-2 with TRBJ1-2; 7 bases are a match to TRBD1. Looked up from germline, CDR1 is SGHTA and CDR2 is FQGNSA. V shed 4 bases and J 8 bases; nucleotides not matched to a gene: 7. The CDR3 length is 13 residues. CDR3 in amino acids: CASSSQGVLGYTF. The CDR3 DNA reads TGTGCCAGCAGCTCGCAGGGGGTCTTGGGCTACACCTTC.

This sequence joins TRBV27 and TRBJ2-7; weak D call: TRBD1 (5 bases). The CDR3 sequence is 11 residues long. Trimming cost V 8 bases and J 2 bases, with 7 bases left between them. Germline CDR1 reads MNHEY; CDR2 reads SMNVEV (reference sequence). DNA of the CDR3: TGTGCCAGCGGGGCAACCTACGAGCAGTACTTC. This gives the protein CASGATYEQYF.

The chain combines TRBV6-5 with TRBJ2-2; TRBD1 aligns across 7 bases. The CDR3 runs 13 residues. Germline V gene sequence: CDR1 MNHEY, CDR2 SVGAGI. The ends lost 3 bases at V and 6 bases at J; junction bases unmatched: 1. For the CDR3, the DNA is TGTGCCAGCAGTTATGACAGGGCCGGGGAGCTGTTTTTT. Translating gives CASSYDRAGELFF.

The V gene is TRBV11-2, the J gene TRBJ2-1; tentatively, D is TRBD2 (6 bases). Trimming removed 1 base at V and 0 bases at J, with 13 bases between. This CDR3 spans 17 amino acids. The germline V gene has CDR1 SGHAT and CDR2 FQNNGV. CDR3 sequence: CASSLGAGLGSYNEQFF. CDR3 DNA sequence: TGTGCCAGCAGCTTAGGGGCGGGGTTGGGCTCCTACAATGAGCAGTTCTTC.

This clone was seen a handful of times. This rearrangement joins TRBV24-1 to TRBJ1-5; no clear D. V lost 4 bases and J 7 bases, leaving 7 bases between the germline ends. Germline V gene sequence: CDR1 KGHDR, CDR2 SFDVKD. The CDR3 spans 12 residues. DNA of the CDR3: TGTGCCACCAGTGACCCCAGGCAGCCCCAGCATTTT. This gives the protein CATSDPRQPQHF.

The chain employs TRBV6-4 and TRBJ2-1, with 11 bases aligning to TRBD2. The length of the CDR3 is 15 residues. Trimming cost V 5 bases and J 6 bases; bases outside gene matches: 6. CDR1 is MRHNA, CDR2 SNTAGT, per germline. CDR3 loop: CASSQLAGVGNEQFF. DNA for the CDR3: TGTGCCAGCAGTCAACTAGCGGGAGTGGGCAATGAGCAGTTCTTC.

This clone has a single count. The chain combines TRBV30 with TRBJ2-5, with 11 nucleotides matching TRBD2. V gave up 5 bases and J gave up 7 bases; unmatched junction bases: 15. Germline V gene lookup returns CDR1 GTSNPN and CDR2 SVGIG (reference sequence). The CDR3 is 16 residues long. CDR3 sequence reads: CAWLGGLAGGVGTQYF. DNA for the CDR3: TGTGCCTGGCTTGGTGGGCTAGCGGGAGGAGTCGGGACCCAGTACTTC.

This chain links TRBV5-4 with TRBJ1-2; 9 nucleotides align to TRBD1. Germline CDR1 and CDR2: SGHNT and YYREEE (reference sequence). The CDR3 is made up of 14 amino acids. The V gene end was trimmed by 2 bases and the J gene end by 6 bases; junction bases not matched to a gene: 5. The CDR3 loop reads CASSLDRGFDGYTF. The CDR3 DNA sequence: TGTGCCAGCAGCTTAGACAGGGGGTTCGATGGCTACACCTTC.

The gene calls are TRBV27 and TRBJ1-1; D ambiguous. In germline, CDR1 is MNHEY, CDR2 SMNVEV (reference sequence). V lost 3 bases, J lost 1 base, and 9 bases lay in between. The CDR3 length is 14 residues. CDR3 amino acids: CASSLIQRNTEAFF. CDR3 sequence (DNA): TGTGCCAGCAGTTTGATACAGAGGAACACTGAAGCTTTCTTT.

The rearrangement joins TRBV4-3 to TRBJ2-1, with a possible D match to TRBD2 (6 bases). Germline values: CDR1 LGHNA, CDR2 YSLEER. The V end lost 1 base, the J end lost 9 bases, and 13 bases lay between the germline ends. This CDR3 spans 14 amino acids. Here the CDR3 reads CASSQAVRDGEQFF. In nucleotides, the CDR3 is TGCGCCAGCAGCCAAGCTGTGCGGGACGGTGAGCAGTTCTTC.